This T cell receptor (beta chain) was profiled in a study of a mutant IDH1 vaccine in newly diagnosed glioma (dated by TCRdb to the early 2020s). Study-wide context: Of the approximately 29 treated patients, 62.5% were male and about 40% were female, and a mean age of roughly 40 years was recorded. Prior to enrollment, standard therapy consisting of radiotherapy alone, temozolomide alone, or radiochemotherapy with temozolomide had been administered to patients, with the combination being received by most patients. Longitudinal TCRB deep sequencing was done for 25 to 30 treated patients, wherever samples were available for exploratory analyses. Peripheral blood was collected at six visits: V03 (baseline), V05, V07, V10, V12 and V13. On the study overall, not on this receptor specifically: PBMC samples for TCRB deep sequencing were selected based on availability. According to the authors, sample limitations meant that analyses of patient blood samples could not be reproduced. No apparent relationship was observed between pseudoprogression and alterations in the top peripheral T cell clonotypes detected by TCRB sequencing. Vaccine-induced immune responses across multiple MHC alleles were detected in roughly 94% of patients.

The CDR3 spans 13 residues, from the cysteine through the phenylalanine. CDR3 DNA only is kept here, 39 bases in frame from base 1. CDR1 MRHNA and CDR2 SNTAGT were looked up in the germline V gene. V gives up 6 bases and J gives up 0 bases, and the segment between their germline ends measures 8 bases. A word on this clone: The antigen it binds to is not known. Base-call qualities are not available, and no considerably larger clone is one nucleotide away.

Receptor libraries were prepared by the immunoSEQ multiplex PCR assay. The hsTCRB Kit was used according to the manufacturer's protocol to amplify rearranged TCR beta chain sequences. Sequencing of TCRB libraries was carried out on an Illumina MiSeq. The study's own analysis went as follows. Demultiplexing, trimming and gene mapping were performed with the kit vendor's proprietary platform. The clones in this table, taken by TCRdb from immuneACCESS, are in-frame only. Not every clone is retained; where verified, under half of the shortfall comes from an unresolved V gene, and the cause of the rest is unknown. That table furnishes V, J and clone size, whereas the DNA furnished D and trimming. Recorded for this sample are around 18,000 clones; roughly 96% of them occurred a single time. Approximately 3.6% of the sample rests with the top ten. The time point label corresponds to: baseline, week 1 (first vaccination visit). In the paper's terms, the treatment or condition label means: pre-vaccination baseline after standard-of-care therapy. All donors had newly diagnosed IDH1-mutant astrocytomas of WHO grade 3 or 4 that showed loss of nuclear ATRX. The samples were drawn from NOA16, a multicentre, single-arm, open-label phase I trial in Germany that tested a mutant IDH1 peptide vaccine in humans for the first time. Visit V03 blood draws served as the baseline sample for immunogenicity testing. Genomic DNA for TCRB sequencing was extracted from EDTA blood using the DNeasy Blood and Tissue Kit.

The chain is encoded by TRBV6-4 joined to TRBJ1-1; the D gene remains uncertain. The sequences come from peripheral blood mononuclear cells (PBMCs), collected from a glioma patient treated with radiotherapy, temozolomide or both. The TCR sequence derives from a woman in her late teens or twenties with glioma. Some clones in this sample may be carry-over from other donors' samples. The CDR3: CASRAGMNTEAFF. In nucleotides, the sequence is TGTGCCAGCAGGGCAGGCATGAACACTGAAGCTTTCTTT.